The 21 T cell receptor beta chains below were found in one sample sequenced in a study of tumor and adjacent non-tumor tissue in lung cancer listed by TCRdb under 2018. Receptor amplification or capture employed multiplex PCR. The sequencer was an Illumina HiSeq 2500. TCRbeta libraries were constructed through three rounds of nested PCR with primers (Table S4) according to protocols modified from ARM-PCR. TCRdb reprocessing: public reads trimmed at Q25 with fastp, clones called with MiXCR, in-frame beta chains kept. Each CDR3 protein appears once, grouped with its most common genes and DNA. This sample lists roughly 70,000 distinct CDR3 sequences; roughly 72% were detected once. Clones ranked in the top ten supply 28% of the sample. RNA was isolated from bulk, unsorted tissue, and RNA quality was assessed with a NanoDrop ND-1000 and an Agilent 2100. Material for sequencing was lung tumor tissue. These receptors all come from a man between 60 and 75 years old with non-small cell lung cancer.

A word on this clonotype: A read error may account for a junction end that differs from germline. The genes are TRBV29-1 and TRBJ2-7, with 8 bases that match TRBD2. CDR3 size: 15 residues. In germline, CDR1 is SQVTM, CDR2 ANQGSEA. CDR3 region: CGVEDPGLVTGEQYF. The CDR3 nucleotides read TGCGGCGTTGAAGACCCGGGACTAGTGACGGGGGAGCAATACTTC.

A note on this clonotype: This may stem from a read error, because a much larger clone lies one nucleotide away. The chain recombines TRBV5-4 with TRBJ2-5, with D perhaps matching TRBD2 (6 bases). This CDR3 is built from 18 residues. Germline assignment: CDR1 SGHNT and CDR2 YYREEE (reference sequence). The germline V and J ends were trimmed by 0 bases and 1 base, with 19 bases remaining between them. CDR3 sequence: CASSLAPSPGESQETQYF. The CDR3 DNA reads TGTGCCAGCAGCTTGGCGCCGAGCCCGGGAGAGTCCCAAGAGACCCAGTACTTC.

This clonotype was counted only a few times. Likely a read error: the CDR3 ends without its conserved phenylalanine or tryptophan. The rearrangement links TRBV2 to TRBJ2-3, with D tentatively TRBD2 (6 bases). V lost 4 bases and J lost 3, with 11 bases in between. Germline V gene sequence: CDR1 SNHLY, CDR2 FYNNEI. CDR3 length: 14 residues. The CDR3 spells CASSADYVTDTQYL. The CDR3 DNA follows: TGTGCCAGCAGTGCGGACTATGTGACAGATACGCAGTATCTT.

This clonotype was counted many times. This chain links TRBV25-1 with TRBJ1-2; D unclear. CDR1 and CDR2 from the germline V gene are MGHDK and SYGVNS. CDR3 length equals 13 residues. Trimming stripped 4 bases from V and 4 bases from J, with 10 bases between. The CDR3 DNA sequence: TGTGCCAGCAGTGGGCCGGGCGGCTATGGCTACACCTTC. It is translated as CASSGPGGYGYTF.

This clonotype occurred many times. This sequence may be a read error, since a much larger clone differs from it by one base. The chain is built from TRBV5-5 and TRBJ1-1, with TRBD1 as a possible D gene (5 bases). The length of the CDR3 is 13 residues. V was cut by 2 bases and J by 3 bases, with 8 bases left in between. Germline V gene sequence: CDR1 SGHKS, CDR2 YYEKEE (reference sequence). CDR3: CASSLRGHTEAFF. CDR3 DNA sequence: TGTGCCAGCAGCTTACGGGGACACACTGAAGCTTTCTTT.

For this clonotype: An end of the junction does not agree with germline; a read error may underlie this. The chain uses TRBV29-1 and TRBJ2-3; D is tentatively TRBD1 or TRBD2 (7 bases each). Germline V gene sequence: CDR1 SQVTM, CDR2 ANQGSEA. This CDR3 spans 13 amino acids. CDR3 in amino acids: CSVSQGGTETQYF. CDR3 nucleotides: TGTAGCGTTTCTCAGGGGGGGACAGAGACGCAGTATTTT.

To note about this clonotype: At one end the junction does not follow the germline gene, possibly because of a read error. The chain carries TRBV20-1 and TRBJ2-3; the match to TRBD2 covers 7 bases. The CDR3 is 13 amino acids. The germline gives CDR1 DFQATT, CDR2 SNEGSKA (reference sequence). CDR3 DNA: TGCATTGCTGAACTAGCGATATCTGATACGCAGTATTTT. Translating gives CIAELAISDTQYF.

On this clonotype: At one end the junction does not follow the germline gene, possibly because of a read error. The gene calls are TRBV20-1 and TRBJ2-1; 11 bases map to TRBD2. The CDR3 runs 17 residues. Germline V CDR1 and CDR2: DFQATT, SNEGSKA (reference sequence). In nucleotides, the CDR3 is TGCGGTACTAGTAGCATACTAGCGGGAGCTACCTACAATAAGCAGTTCTTC. Translating it yields CGTSSILAGATYNKQFF.

A note on this clonotype: One end of the junction varies from germline; a read error may be responsible. The chain has TRBV20-1 and TRBJ2-7, with TRBD2 matching over 15 bases. Per germline, CDR1 DFQATT and CDR2 SNEGSKA (reference sequence). The CDR3 is 18 amino acids. CDR3 amino acids: CCASAGLAGGSDHYEQYF. The DNA of the CDR3 is TGCTGTGCTAGCGCCGGACTAGCGGGAGGGTCGGATCACTACGAGCAGTACTTC.

With regard to this clonotype: The CDR3 carries no conserved terminal phenylalanine or tryptophan, so it likely arises from a read error. Here the CDR3 reads CSVFGTGDYEQYS. The CDR3 coding sequence is TGCAGCGTTTTCGGGACAGGCGACTACGAGCAGTACTCC. This chain links TRBV29-1 with TRBJ2-7, with 8 bases fitting TRBD1. The germline V gene encodes CDR1 SQVTM and CDR2 ANQGSEA. V lost 5 bases and J lost 3; bases outside the gene matches: 6. The CDR3 contains 13 residues.

The V and J genes are TRBV6-2 or TRBV6-3 and TRBJ2-1, with TRBD2 matching 7 bases. The CDR3 covers 13 residues. V lost 9 bases and J lost 10; bases outside the gene matches: 12. Germline loops: CDR1 MNHEY, CDR2 SVGEGT. The CDR3 DNA sequence: TGTGCCAGAACTTTCTCGCAGGGAGGGGAGCAGTTCTTC. This sequence encodes CARTFSQGGEQFF.

V usage is TRBV7-8 and J usage is TRBJ1-1; no clear D gene. CDR1 is SGHVS and CDR2 is FQNEAQ in the germline V gene. This CDR3 has 13 amino acids. Trimming pared 9 bases from V and 13 bases from J, leaving 24 bases between. CDR3 residues: CARNPSPRVVDFF. For the CDR3, the DNA is TGTGCCAGGAACCCCTCTCCTCGAGTAGTAGATTTCTTT.

This clonotype was seen once. Mismatch with germline at one junction end may stem from a read error. The chain uses TRBV29-1 and TRBJ1-1; D is unresolved. This CDR3 contains 14 residues. The V gene's germline CDR1 is SQVTM and CDR2 ANQGSEA. The CDR3, as DNA: TGCAGCGTTGGTATAACCATCGGGAACACTGGAGCTTTCTTT. It is translated as CSVGITIGNTGAFF.

The gene calls are TRBV5-6 and TRBJ2-2, with D uncertain. V was trimmed by 3 bases and J by 3 bases, leaving 12 bases between them. Germline-derived CDR1 and CDR2 are SGHDT and YYEEEE. The length of the CDR3 is 15 residues. CDR3 sequence reads: CASSSMDRDTGELFF. CDR3 DNA sequence: TGTGCCAGCAGCTCCATGGATAGAGACACCGGGGAGCTGTTTTTT.

The chain couples TRBV6-2 or TRBV6-3 to TRBJ2-3; 8 bases map to TRBD2. The CDR3 is 17 residues long. Trimming took 3 bases from V and 2 from J; bases not matched to a gene: 10. In germline, CDR1 is MNHEY, CDR2 SVGEGT. The CDR3 DNA reads TGTGCCAGCAGTTATTACATACTAGCGGTAGCCACAGATACGCAGTATTTT. It encodes CASSYYILAVATDTQYF.

The rearrangement links TRBV6-5 to TRBJ2-3; no reliable D call. The CDR3 loop spans 14 amino acids. V lost 10 bases to trimming and J lost 7 bases, with 21 bases between them. Germline V gene lookup returns CDR1 MNHEY and CDR2 SVGAGI. CDR3 sequence reads: CATRRISTTNTQYF. The CDR3 DNA sequence: TGTGCCACCCGACGGATTTCTACTACAAATACGCAGTATTTT.

This chain connects TRBV29-1 to TRBJ2-5; D perhaps matches TRBD1 (6 bases). The CDR3 totals 13 residues. From germline, CDR1 is SQVTM and CDR2 ANQGSEA. The V end lost 5 bases, the J end lost 5 bases, and 15 bases lay between the germline ends. Here the CDR3 reads CSVFTRGGETQYF. Written as DNA, the CDR3 is TGCAGCGTTTTCACCAGGGGCGGCGAGACCCAGTACTTC. The full variable domain, completed using reference TRBV29-1 and TRBJ2-5, is SAVISQKPSRDICQRGTSLTIQCQVDSQVTMMFWYRQQPGQSLTLIATANQGSEATYESGFVIDKFPISRPNLTFSTLTVSNMSPEDSSIYLCSVFTRGGETQYFGPGTRLLVL.

This clonotype was observed a handful of times. V is TRBV20-1 and J is TRBJ1-2; 8 bases align to TRBD1. Germline V gives CDR1 DFQATT, CDR2 SNEGSKA (reference sequence). The V and J ends lost 6 bases and 10 bases, in that order; junction bases with no gene match: 16. This CDR3 contains 14 residues. The CDR3 spells CSATGGRVDHDYTF. The CDR3 DNA sequence: TGCAGTGCAACAGGGGGGCGTGTTGACCACGACTACACCTTC.

Points on this clonotype: Germline and junction disagree at one end, which may indicate a read error. This chain links TRBV6-5 with TRBJ1-1; a possible D gene is TRBD1 (5 bases). CDR1 MNHEY and CDR2 SVGAGI come from the germline V gene. This CDR3 is 13 amino acids long. This CDR3 reads CDSSYSRENEDFF. As DNA, the CDR3 is TGTGACAGCAGTTACTCCAGGGAAAATGAAGATTTCTTT.

Turning to this clonotype: Mismatch with germline at one junction end may stem from a read error. The J gene is TRBJ2-7, the V gene TRBV11-3; D is possibly TRBD1 or TRBD2 (5 bases each). The CDR3 has 16 residues. Germline CDR1 SGHNT, CDR2 YENEEA. CDR3 loop: CASRLGIGTGNYEQYF. The CDR3 region has the DNA TGTGCTAGCAGGTTAGGAATTGGGACGGGTAACTACGAGCAGTACTTC.

In the case of this clonotype: Germline and junction disagree at one end, which may indicate a read error. The genes are TRBV11-2 and TRBJ2-3; the match to TRBD1 covers 8 bases. This CDR3 has 15 residues. The V gene's germline CDR1 is SGHAT and CDR2 FQNNGV. The DNA of the CDR3 is TGTGCCAACAGCTTAGACAGGGGAGGCACAGATACGCAGTATTTT. It encodes CANSLDRGGTDTQYF.